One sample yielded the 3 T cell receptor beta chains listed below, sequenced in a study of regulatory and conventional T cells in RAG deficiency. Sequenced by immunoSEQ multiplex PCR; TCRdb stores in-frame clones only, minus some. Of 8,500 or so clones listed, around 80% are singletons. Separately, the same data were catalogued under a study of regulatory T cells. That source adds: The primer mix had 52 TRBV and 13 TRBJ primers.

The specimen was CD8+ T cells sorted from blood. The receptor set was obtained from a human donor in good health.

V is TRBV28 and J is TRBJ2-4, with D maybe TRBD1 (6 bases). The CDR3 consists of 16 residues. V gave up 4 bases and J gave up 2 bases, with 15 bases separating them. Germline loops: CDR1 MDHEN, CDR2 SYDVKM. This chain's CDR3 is CASSSKDRRPKNIQYF. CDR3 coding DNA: TGTGCCAGCAGTTCCAAGGACAGACGGCCCAAAAACATTCAGTACTTC. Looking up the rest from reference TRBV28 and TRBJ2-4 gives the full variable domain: DVKVTQSSRYLVKRTGEKVFLECVQDMDHENMFWYRQDPGLGLRLIYFSYDVKMKEKGDIPEGYSVSREKKERFSLILESASTNQTSMYLCASSSKDRRPKNIQYFGAGTRLSVL.

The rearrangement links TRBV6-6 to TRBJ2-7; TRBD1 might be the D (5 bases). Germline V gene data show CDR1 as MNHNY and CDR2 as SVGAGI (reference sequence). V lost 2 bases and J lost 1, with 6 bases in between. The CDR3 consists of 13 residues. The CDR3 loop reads CASSYRQSYEQYF. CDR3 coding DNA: TGTGCCAGCAGTTACCGACAGTCCTACGAGCAGTACTTC.

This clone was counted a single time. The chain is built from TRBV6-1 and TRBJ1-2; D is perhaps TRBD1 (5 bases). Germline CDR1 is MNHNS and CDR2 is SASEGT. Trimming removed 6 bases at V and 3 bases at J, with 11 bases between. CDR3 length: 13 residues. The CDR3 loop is CASSPGGYYGYTF. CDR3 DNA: TGTGCCAGCAGCCCGGGGGGGTACTATGGCTACACCTTC.